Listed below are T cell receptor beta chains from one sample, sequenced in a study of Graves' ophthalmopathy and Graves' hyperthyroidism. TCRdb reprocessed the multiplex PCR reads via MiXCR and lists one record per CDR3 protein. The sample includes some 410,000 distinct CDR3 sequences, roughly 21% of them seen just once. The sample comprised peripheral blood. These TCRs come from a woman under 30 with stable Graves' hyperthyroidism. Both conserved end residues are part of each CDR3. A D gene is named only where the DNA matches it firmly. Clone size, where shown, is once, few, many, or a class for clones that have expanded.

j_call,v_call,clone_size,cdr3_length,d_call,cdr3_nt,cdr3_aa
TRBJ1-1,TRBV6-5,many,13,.,TGTGCCAGCACCCAGGCCCTGAACACTGAAGCTTTCTTT,CASTQALNTEAFF
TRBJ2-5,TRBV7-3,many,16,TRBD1,TGTGCCAGCAGCCCCACGGGGGACAGGGGATCCGAGACCCAGTACTTC,CASSPTGDRGSETQYF
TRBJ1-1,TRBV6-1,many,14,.,TGTGCCAGCAGTCGGCTTGACATGAACACTGAAGCTTTCTTT,CASSRLDMNTEAFF
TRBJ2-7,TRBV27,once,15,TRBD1,TGTGCCAGCAGTAGCTACATGGGACAGGGGTACGAGCAGTACTTC,CASSSYMGQGYEQYF
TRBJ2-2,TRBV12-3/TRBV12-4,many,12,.,TGTGCCAGCAGTTTACAAGTGGGGGAGCTGTTTTTT,CASSLQVGELFF
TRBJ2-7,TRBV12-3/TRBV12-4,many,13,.,TGTGCCAGCAGTTCCGGGCCTAGTAGGGAGCAGTACTTC,CASSSGPSREQYF
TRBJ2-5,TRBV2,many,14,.,TGTGCCAGCAGACTCGGGGGTAGCCAAGAGACCCAGTACTTC,CASRLGGSQETQYF
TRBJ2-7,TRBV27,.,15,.,TGTGCCAGCACCCCGAGAGGGGGAGGCTCCTACGAGCAGTACTTC,CASTPRGGGSYEQYF
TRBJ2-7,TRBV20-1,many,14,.,TGCAGTGCGTCCACTAGGCGCCGCACCTACGAGCAGTACTTC,CSASTRRRTYEQYF
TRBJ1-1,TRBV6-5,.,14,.,TGTGCCAGCAGTTCGGCGGGGTTCGGCACTGAAGCTTTCTTT,CASSSAGFGTEAFF
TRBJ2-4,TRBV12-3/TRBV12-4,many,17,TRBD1,TGTGCCAGCAGTTTACGAGGGCACACAGGGGGGTCAAACATTCAGTACTTC,CASSLRGHTGGSNIQYF
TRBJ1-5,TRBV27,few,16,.,TGTGCCAGCAGTTTAGTGGGTGGGCAGTTTAATCAGCCCCAGCATTTT,CASSLVGGQFNQPQHF
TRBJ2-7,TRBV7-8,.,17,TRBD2,TGTGCCAGCAGCTCCAGACTAGCGGGAGGGAAAGTCTCCGAGCAGTACTTC,CASSSRLAGGKVSEQYF
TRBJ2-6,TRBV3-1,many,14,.,TGTGCCAGCAGCCAAGATGTTGGGGCCAACGTCCTGACTTTC,CASSQDVGANVLTF